The rows below give T cell receptor beta chains drawn from one sample of a study of CD4 T cells in relation to SARS-CoV-2 and coronaviruses. Their antigen targets remain unknown. TCRdb's copy holds only in-frame clones and misses some; the assay was immunoSEQ multiplex PCR. The sample has about 12,000 clones, roughly 71% seen once. Sequencing was done on a sample of CD4+ T cells from PBMCs, cultured in vitro. The source is a human donor in good health. CDR3s include the opening cysteine and the closing phenylalanine or tryptophan. Rows may omit the clone size; those that give it use once, few, many or a size class.

cdr3_aa | clone_size | j_call | v_call
CASTLGTRDTGELFF | medium-sized | TRBJ2-2 | TRBV11-2
CASSLGKGYEAFF | . | TRBJ1-1 | TRBV7-9
CASSFTTSNYGYTF | . | TRBJ1-2 | TRBV11-2
CATTGTADSPLHF | few | TRBJ1-6 | TRBV2
CASTNGVTSPLHF | few | TRBJ1-6 | TRBV2
CASSPSQGNNYGYTF | . | TRBJ1-2 | TRBV4-1
CASTGQGVTGELFF | . | TRBJ2-2 | TRBV6-5
CASTDNPENKETQYF | . | TRBJ2-5 | TRBV7-9
CTSSQVPSLSYNEQFF | . | TRBJ2-1 | TRBV1
CATGSWEDTQYF | . | TRBJ2-3 | TRBV7-9
CATSALGLAGGDTQYF | . | TRBJ2-3 | TRBV24-1
CASGSRLAREQYF | . | TRBJ2-7 | TRBV11-2
CASSPRQGVADTQYF | . | TRBJ2-3 | TRBV5-8
CASSLRGAGGERGEQYF | once | TRBJ2-7 | TRBV7-9
CASSVSRAYEQYF | . | TRBJ2-7 | TRBV10-1
CASSGSRPLEQYF | few | TRBJ2-7 | TRBV5-1
CASRLGANTGELFF | . | TRBJ2-2 | TRBV11-3
CASSPRQGLNTEAFF | few | TRBJ1-1 | TRBV11-2
CASGSVGLSYNEQFF | . | TRBJ2-1 | TRBV3-1/TRBV3-2
CASSHRSARETYNEQFF | . | TRBJ2-1 | TRBV7-9
CASRWTEAGNTIYF | few | TRBJ1-3 | TRBV6-5
CASSRKGRALTSNEQFF | . | TRBJ2-1 | TRBV3-1/TRBV3-2
CASSISGVESQYF | . | TRBJ2-5 | TRBV19
CASSEELAGLYNEQFF | few | TRBJ2-1 | TRBV6-1
CASSQVGAYGYTF | . | TRBJ1-2 | TRBV18
CASSMGQGQRETQYF | . | TRBJ2-5 | TRBV19
CASGGTSGDSYEQYF | . | TRBJ2-7 | TRBV28
CASSQDRNGYEQYF | . | TRBJ2-7 | TRBV4-1
CATSVRGRESSYNEQFF | . | TRBJ2-1 | TRBV24-1
CASSYGESSYNSPLHF | . | TRBJ1-6 | TRBV6-5
CASSVASSGRAHEQFF | . | TRBJ2-1 | TRBV9
CASKPGLETYNEQFF | . | TRBJ2-1 | TRBV5-1
CAISESSSGSYEQYF | . | TRBJ2-7 | TRBV10-3
CASSGKGFGRTEAFF | . | TRBJ1-1 | TRBV25-1
CASSESLNSGNTIYF | . | TRBJ1-3 | TRBV10-1
CASSGIGSSYEQYF | . | TRBJ2-7 | TRBV28
CASRSGGGNPDTQYF | . | TRBJ2-3 | TRBV6-5
CASTTRGGANVLTF | . | TRBJ2-6 | TRBV6-6
CASSSSSGLSTGELFF | . | TRBJ2-2 | TRBV19